The clone carrying this T cell receptor (beta chain) was counted a few times. Its antigen is currently unknown. This CDR3 is built from 15 residues. Germline V lookup: CDR1 SGHTA, CDR2 FQGNSA. The V end was cut by 5 bases, the J end by 7 bases, with 20 bases between. The sample originates from a study of beta chain features in type 1 diabetes. Study summary: Taken together, all samples contributed approximately 110,000,000 examined sorted cells.

Whole-study results and caveats: In every one of the four CD4+ subsets, TCRB CDR3s were moderately but significantly shorter in Type 1 diabetes patients.

Reverse transcription of all isolated RNA meant that expressed TCRB transcripts were sequenced. Produced via immunoSEQ multiplex PCR; TCRdb's table is partial and in-frame only. The sample includes 120,000 or so clones, roughly 17% seen only once; the top ten take 2% to 3%. The gene calls are TRBV7-2 and TRBJ1-2; a possible D gene is TRBD1 (5 bases). The receptor comes from a man between 18 and 29 years old with type 1 diabetes. The sequencing sample was made of central memory CD4+ T cells from blood. The CDR3 DNA reads TGTGCCAGCAGCCCCACCAGTGGGGGTTTGGGTGGCTACACCTTC. Translated: CASSPTSGGLGGYTF.